The source of this T cell receptor (beta chain) is a study of CD4 T cells in relation to SARS-CoV-2 and coronaviruses. About the study: ViraFEST: approximately 10-day antigen culture of PBMCs, then TCR beta CDR3 sequencing. Whole-study results and caveats: The cross-reactivity analysis covered only spike protein, not other viral proteins.

J gave up 7 bases and V 3 bases, and 6 bases lay outside the gene matches. Germline V gives CDR1 LNHDA, CDR2 SQIVND (reference sequence). The CDR3 extends over 14 amino acids. CD4+ T cells from unexposed donors were obtained before the COVID-19 pandemic (2011-2018). Isolation of CD4+ T cells took place after around 11 days in culture. Unexposed-donor CD4+ T cells were probed with SARS-CoV-2 S/N and four cold-coronavirus spikes, cells permitting. Half the medium was replaced with IL-2 medium on days 3 and 7. The method was immunoSEQ multiplex PCR; TCRdb's version includes in-frame clones alone and lacks a portion of them. The sample has about 18,000 clones, roughly 80% seen once; the top ten hold 27%. Of note for this clone: Its antigen is not identified.

The chain combines TRBV19 with TRBJ1-2; 9 positions agree with TRBD1. The material sequenced was CD4+ T cells from PBMCs, cultured in vitro. This TCR was sampled from a human donor in good health. The DNA of the CDR3 is TGTGCCAGTAGTATTCCTACAGGGGGCTCTGGCTACACCTTC. Translated: CASSIPTGGSGYTF.